This T cell receptor beta chain was found in a study of CD8+CD57+ T cells in acquired aplastic anemia. To note about this clonotype: What it binds is not known.

Patients who underwent sequencing had shown CD8+CD57+ cell expansion by flow cytometry. The TCR beta profiling, which covered VDJ combination and CDR3 sequence, was carried out using genomic DNA as the template. TCRdb ran MiXCR on the reads and lists one entry per CDR3 protein. Of roughly 80,000 distinct CDR3 sequences listed, roughly three quarters were seen once; the top ten hold approximately 78%. The CDR3 is 15 amino acids. Germline V gene data show CDR1 as SGHVS and CDR2 as FQNEAQ. The V and J ends lost 5 bases and 6 bases, in that order; junction bases with no gene match: 10. The study, taken as a whole, reports: Patients and controls had CD8+ Simpson's diversity values that were not significantly distinct.

Sequenced material: sorted CD4+, CD8+, or CD8+CD57+ T cells (not recorded which) from PBMCs. The rearrangement joins TRBV7-8 to TRBJ1-5; 7 bases agree with TRBD1. This TCR was recovered from a human donor with aplastic anemia. This CDR3 is CASSADRPVPQPQHF. The CDR3 DNA sequence: TGTGCCAGCAGCGCGGACAGGCCGGTCCCTCAGCCCCAGCATTTT. Full variable domain (missing parts from reference TRBV7-8 and TRBJ1-5): GAGVSQSPRYKVAKRGQDVALRCDPISGHVSLFWYQQALGQGPEFLTYFQNEAQLDKSGLPSDRFFAERPEGSVSTLKIQRTQQEDSAVYLCASSADRPVPQPQHFGDGTRLSIL.